These 22 T cell receptor beta chains originate from one sample sequenced in a study of Graves' ophthalmopathy and Graves' hyperthyroidism. Scientists amplified the TCR beta CDR3 regions from RNA transcripts. HTBI primers were employed in first-round RT-PCR, then a second-round multiplex PCR followed. One entry per CDR3 protein results from TCRdb running MiXCR on the multiplex PCR reads. In the table there are approximately 460,000 distinct CDR3 sequences, approximately 15% of which are singletons. The sequencing input was blood. The source of these receptors is a woman in her twenties or thirties with Graves' ophthalmopathy.

A note on this clonotype: Possible read error: a much larger clone is one base away. It is likely a read error, because the conserved phenylalanine at the end of the CDR3 is missing. The rearrangement joins TRBV6-5 to TRBJ2-7; TRBD1 or TRBD2 may be the D gene (5 bases each). Trimming took off 0 bases at V and 4 bases at J, with 19 bases between the two ends. The CDR3 totals 17 residues. The V gene's germline CDR1 is MNHEY and CDR2 SVGAGI. The CDR3 here is CASSYSGVWHGEYEQYY. The CDR3 nucleotides are TGTGCCAGCAGTTACTCGGGGGTGTGGCACGGAGAGTACGAGCAGTACTAC.

This clonotype was picked up many times. This chain links TRBV19 with TRBJ2-2; no definite D call. The germline V gene has CDR1 LNHDA and CDR2 SQIVND (reference sequence). This CDR3 comprises 13 residues. The germline V and J ends were trimmed by 8 bases and 0 bases, with 7 bases remaining between them. CDR3 in DNA: TGTGCCAGTGCAAAGGCGAACACCGGGGAGCTGTTTTTT. Translation gives CASAKANTGELFF.

Details on this clonotype: Just one base apart from a much larger clone, this may be a read error. The V gene is TRBV7-8, the J gene TRBJ2-7; 9 nucleotides line up with TRBD2. The CDR3 has 14 amino acids. Germline V CDR1 and CDR2: SGHVS, FQNEAQ. CDR3 in amino acids: CACSLGTSSDEQYF. In nucleotides, the CDR3 is TGTGCCTGCAGCTTAGGGACTAGCAGCGACGAGCAGTACTTC.

Many counts were recorded for this clonotype. The chain couples TRBV5-5 to TRBJ2-5; D uncertain. V was clipped by 0 bases and J by 0 bases, with 15 bases between them. Per the germline V gene, CDR1 is SGHKS and CDR2 is YYEKEE (reference sequence). The CDR3 has 17 residues. The CDR3 reads CASSLGLDGPNQETQYF. The CDR3 DNA reads as TGTGCCAGCAGCTTGGGATTGGACGGGCCGAACCAAGAGACCCAGTACTTC.

This clonotype was seen at least ten times. The chain links TRBV28 to TRBJ2-4; D uncertain. CDR1 is MDHEN and CDR2 is SYDVKM in the germline V gene. The CDR3 is 16 residues long. V was shortened by 1 base and J by 0 bases, with 10 bases between the two germline ends. CDR3 DNA sequence: TGTGCCAGCAGTTTATTCTTACCAGGAGCCAAAAACATTCAGTACTTC. The encoded protein is CASSLFLPGAKNIQYF.

Concerning this clonotype: Being one base from a much bigger clone, this may be a read error. The V gene is TRBV7-9, the J gene TRBJ1-6; 7 nucleotides match TRBD1. The germline V gene encodes CDR1 SEHNR and CDR2 FQNEAQ (reference sequence). The CDR3 sequence is 15 residues long. CDR3 sequence reads: CASSPTGAGFSHLHF. CDR3 bases: TGTGCCAGCAGCCCAACAGGGGCTGGGTTCTCACACCTCCACTTT.

The V gene is TRBV11-2, the J gene TRBJ2-7; 9 bases align to TRBD2. Germline lookup yields CDR1 SGHAT and CDR2 FQNNGV. The CDR3 runs 17 residues. The ends lost 6 bases at V and 0 bases at J; junction bases unmatched: 12. The CDR3 bases are TGTGCCAGCAGACCCGGCGGCGGGACTAGCCCCTCCTACGAGCAGTACTTC. This sequence encodes CASRPGGGTSPSYEQYF. The complete variable domain, with remaining parts taken from reference TRBV11-2 and TRBJ2-7, reads EAGVAQSPRYKIIEKRQSVAFWCNPISGHATLYWYQQILGQGPKLLIQFQNNGVVDDSQLPKDRFSAERLKGVDSTLKIQPAKLEDSAVYLCASRPGGGTSPSYEQYFGPGTRLTVT.

This clonotype was counted ten times or more. The chain combines TRBV28 with TRBJ2-5, with 7 bases matching TRBD1. V shed 2 bases and J 4 bases; nucleotides not matched to a gene: 4. Looked up from germline, CDR1 is MDHEN and CDR2 is SYDVKM. The CDR3 runs 14 residues. The CDR3 reads CASSLRGRVETQYF. CDR3 in DNA: TGTGCCAGCAGTTTAAGGGGGCGCGTAGAGACCCAGTACTTC.

This clonotype was recorded many times. The V call is TRBV12-3 or TRBV12-4, the J call TRBJ2-5; D gene uncertain. V was clipped by 2 bases and J by 1 base, with 5 bases between them. This CDR3 is built from 13 residues. CDR3 in amino acids: CASSLSPQETQYF. In DNA, the CDR3 is TGTGCCAGCAGTTTATCACCCCAAGAGACCCAGTACTTC.

This clonotype was seen at least ten times. The V call is TRBV28, the J call TRBJ1-1; TRBD1 agrees at 7 bases. With V trimmed by 3 bases and J by 1 base, 8 bases remained unmatched. Germline V gene data show CDR1 as MDHEN and CDR2 as SYDVKM. This CDR3 has 16 residues. CDR3 nucleotides: TGTGCCAGCAGTTTCTCTACCAGGGGGAGGAACACTGAAGCTTTCTTT. Its protein is CASSFSTRGRNTEAFF.

A word on this clonotype: A much larger clone is a single base away; this may be a read error. The final CDR3 position lacks the conserved phenylalanine or tryptophan, pointing to a likely read error. V and J are TRBV18 and TRBJ1-5; no reliable D call. V lost 2 bases and J lost 3, with 8 bases in between. The CDR3 length is 14 residues. Germline V gene data show CDR1 as KGHSH and CDR2 as LQKENI. DNA of the CDR3: TGTGCCAGCTCACCAGTCCCAATCAATCAGCCCCAGCATTAT. Its protein is CASSPVPINQPQHY.

This clonotype has ten or more counts. V gene TRBV7-8 combines with J gene TRBJ1-1; D unresolved. The CDR3 spans 18 residues. V was pared by 2 bases and J by 1 base, with 20 bases between. Germline lookup yields CDR1 SGHVS and CDR2 FQNEAQ. CDR3 sequence reads: CASSLIGSGVRGNTEAFF. As DNA, the CDR3 is TGTGCCAGCAGCTTAATTGGTAGTGGTGTGCGGGGGAACACTGAAGCTTTCTTT.

This clonotype was detected many times. CDR3 protein: CSAPPSFSEETQYF. The CDR3 DNA reads TGCAGTGCACCTCCTAGTTTTAGCGAAGAGACCCAGTACTTC. V and J are TRBV20-1 and TRBJ2-5, with D possibly matching TRBD2 (5 bases). The germline V gene has CDR1 DFQATT and CDR2 SNEGSKA (reference sequence). Trimming took off 6 bases at V and 3 bases at J, with 17 bases between the two ends. The CDR3 runs 14 residues.

This clonotype was recorded at least ten times. The V and J genes are TRBV28 and TRBJ2-7; the D gene is possibly TRBD2 (6 bases). Trimming left V 7 bases short and J 4 bases short, with 23 bases between. The CDR3 has 16 amino acids. From germline, CDR1 is MDHEN and CDR2 SYDVKM. The CDR3 nucleotides read TGTGCCAGCACCATAGCGGCTGACGACCCTCAGTACGAGCAGTACTTC. This sequence encodes CASTIAADDPQYEQYF.

This clonotype was seen repeatedly, ten times or more. CDR3 region: CSGYDGSYTMNTEAFF. CDR3 bases: TGCAGCGGATACGACGGTTCCTATACCATGAACACTGAAGCTTTCTTT. V and J are TRBV29-1 and TRBJ1-1; D gene ambiguous. CDR1 SQVTM and CDR2 ANQGSEA come from the germline V gene. V was clipped by 7 bases and J by 0 bases, with 21 bases between them. CDR3 size: 16 residues.

This clonotype came up many times. The chain recombines TRBV6-5 with TRBJ1-2, with D possibly TRBD1 on 6 matching bases. V was trimmed by 1 base and J by 3 bases, leaving 9 bases between them. The CDR3 length is 14 residues. CDR1 and CDR2 (germline): MNHEY, SVGAGI. CDR3 loop: CASSYWSGDYGYTF. Here the CDR3 DNA reads TGTGCCAGCAGTTACTGGTCAGGGGACTATGGCTACACCTTC.

This chain links TRBV19 with TRBJ1-1; D gene ambiguous. The CDR3 totals 14 residues. Per germline, CDR1 LNHDA and CDR2 SQIVND (reference sequence). Trimming took 9 bases from V and 0 from J, leaving 14 bases between them. The CDR3 DNA reads TGTGCCAGCCTACCCGGGCCGCTGAACACTGAAGCTTTCTTT. Translation gives CASLPGPLNTEAFF.

This clonotype was recorded once. The CDR3 is CASNRQGRVNTEAFF. As DNA, the CDR3 is TGCGCCAGCAACCGACAGGGGAGGGTAAACACTGAAGCTTTCTTT. This chain uses TRBV5-1 with TRBJ1-1, with 8 nucleotides matching TRBD1. Losses at the gene ends were 6 bases for V and 2 bases for J; bases not matched to a gene: 9. Germline assignment: CDR1 SGHRS and CDR2 YFSETQ. The CDR3 is made up of 15 amino acids.

The sample holds many counts of this clonotype. V usage is TRBV6-1 and J usage is TRBJ1-5; D not resolved. CDR1 and CDR2 (germline): MNHNS, SASEGT. Trimming cost V 7 bases and J 0 bases, with 13 bases left between them. This CDR3 comprises 15 residues. The DNA for the CDR3 is TGTGCCAGCACCCCACCATTCTATAGCAATCAGCCCCAGCATTTT. Translating gives CASTPPFYSNQPQHF.

The chain links TRBV12-3 or TRBV12-4 to TRBJ2-4; the D gene is possibly TRBD2 (6 bases). Trimming took off 4 bases at V and 7 bases at J, with 14 bases between the two ends. The CDR3 covers 14 residues. The CDR3 here is CASSSPTSGNIQYF. CDR3 sequence (DNA): TGTGCCAGCAGTTCCCCTACGAGCGGGAACATTCAGTACTTC.

The chain employs TRBV4-1 and TRBJ2-5; no firm D call. V was pared by 2 bases and J by 0 bases, with 16 bases between. Germline V gene data show CDR1 as MGHRA and CDR2 as YSYEKL. The CDR3 length is 17 residues. Here the CDR3 reads CASSQTTGAQYQETQYF. CDR3 in DNA: TGCGCCAGCAGCCAAACCACGGGCGCCCAGTACCAAGAGACCCAGTACTTC.

The sample holds many counts of this clonotype. The V and J genes are TRBV11-1 and TRBJ2-7; no clear D. V was pared by 0 bases and J by 2 bases, with 8 bases between. Per germline, CDR1 SGHAT and CDR2 FQDESV (reference sequence). The CDR3 consists of 14 residues. The CDR3 is CASSLAGIAYEQYF. CDR3 coding DNA: TGTGCCAGCAGCTTAGCGGGTATCGCCTACGAGCAGTACTTC.